This T cell receptor beta chain was identified during a study of blood T cell repertoires in COVID-19. Study details: The origin of the acute and convalescent COVID-19 samples was the United States, Italy and Spain. Sample material is recorded as cDNA or gDNA derived from T cells, B-cell-depleted T cells, or PBMCs.

Trimming cost V 6 bases and J 1 base; bases outside gene matches: 4. Germline CDR1 LNHDA, CDR2 SQIVND (reference sequence). There are 15 residues in the CDR3. Original data processing: Reference gene primers were amplified, and this amplification served to estimate nucleated cell counts. Assay: immunoSEQ multiplex PCR; the TCRdb copy retains only in-frame clones and omits some. The V and J calls and clone size were taken over from that table, and D and trimming were inferred from the DNA. Of 410,000 or so clones listed, 86% are singletons. The receptor comes from a woman in her 30s with active or convalescent COVID-19. V is TRBV19 and J is TRBJ1-3; 9 bases map to TRBD1. Sequenced: peripheral blood. The CDR3 DNA follows: TGTGCCAGTAGCGGCGGGACAGGGTCTGGAAACACCATATATTTT. This gives the protein CASSGGTGSGNTIYF.